The entry that follows covers one TCR beta chain sequence. In the original workflow: Reference gene primer amplification yielded estimated nucleated cell counts. Sequencing used immunoSEQ multiplex PCR; TCRdb keeps in-frame clones, though not all of them. V and J calls and clone size follow that table, whereas D and trimming were derived from the DNA. The sample has 150,000 to 200,000 clones, approximately 86% seen once; the top ten hold over 7%. This sample was taken from a study of blood T cell repertoires in COVID-19. About the study: COVID-19 samples, acute and convalescent, were from the United States, Italy and Spain. Sample material is recorded as cDNA or gDNA derived from T cells, B-cell-depleted T cells, or PBMCs.

Germline assignment: CDR1 MGHDK and CDR2 SYGVNS. V lost 3 bases, J lost 2 bases, and 9 bases stayed unmatched. This CDR3 region has 16 residues. J is TRBJ1-2 and V is TRBV25-1, with TRBD1 identical over 7 bases. This receptor was obtained from a man aged 50 to 59 with active or convalescent COVID-19. Sequencing used peripheral blood. This chain's CDR3 is CASSDRGQAANYGYTF. CDR3 sequence (DNA): TGTGCCAGCAGTGACCGCGGACAGGCTGCAAACTATGGCTACACCTTC.